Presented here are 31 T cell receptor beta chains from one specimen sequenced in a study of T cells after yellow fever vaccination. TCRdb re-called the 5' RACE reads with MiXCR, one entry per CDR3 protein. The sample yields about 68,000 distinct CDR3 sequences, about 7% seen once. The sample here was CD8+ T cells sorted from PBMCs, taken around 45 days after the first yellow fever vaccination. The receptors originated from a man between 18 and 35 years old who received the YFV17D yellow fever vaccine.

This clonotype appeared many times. CDR3 bases: TGCAGCGTTACAACGGAACACGAGCAGTACTTC. Translating it yields CSVTTEHEQYF. J is TRBJ2-7 and V is TRBV29-1, with unresolved D. This CDR3 has 11 amino acids. CDR1 SQVTM and CDR2 ANQGSEA come from the germline V gene. V lost 5 bases, J lost 5 bases, and 10 bases lay in between.

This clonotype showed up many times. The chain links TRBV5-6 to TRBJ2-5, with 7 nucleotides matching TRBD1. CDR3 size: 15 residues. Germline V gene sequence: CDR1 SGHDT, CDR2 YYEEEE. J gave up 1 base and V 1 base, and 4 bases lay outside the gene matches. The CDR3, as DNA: TGTGCCAGCAGCTTGTTATGGGACAGCCAAGAGACCCAGTACTTC. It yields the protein CASSLLWDSQETQYF.

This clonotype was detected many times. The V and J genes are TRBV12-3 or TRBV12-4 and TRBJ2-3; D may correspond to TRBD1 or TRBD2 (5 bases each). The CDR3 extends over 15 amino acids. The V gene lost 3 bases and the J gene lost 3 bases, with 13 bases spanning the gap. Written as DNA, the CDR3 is TGTGCCAGCAGTTTCCGGGGTAGGGGTACAGATACGCAGTATTTT. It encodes CASSFRGRGTDTQYF.

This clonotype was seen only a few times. CDR3 protein: CASSLLQRTDTQYF. The CDR3, as DNA: TGTGCCAGCAGTCTCCTACAACGCACAGATACGCAGTATTTT. This chain connects TRBV27 to TRBJ2-3; D not resolved. The CDR3 covers 14 residues. The germline CDR1 and CDR2 sequences are MNHEY and SMNVEV (reference sequence). V lost 5 bases and J lost 1, with 10 bases in between.

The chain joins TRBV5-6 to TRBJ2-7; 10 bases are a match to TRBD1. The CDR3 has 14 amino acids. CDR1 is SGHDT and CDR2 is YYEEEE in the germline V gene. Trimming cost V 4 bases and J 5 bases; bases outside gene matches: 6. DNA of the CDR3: TGTGCCAGCAGCCTGGACAGGGGGATGGACGAGCAGTACGTC. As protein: CASSLDRGMDEQYV.

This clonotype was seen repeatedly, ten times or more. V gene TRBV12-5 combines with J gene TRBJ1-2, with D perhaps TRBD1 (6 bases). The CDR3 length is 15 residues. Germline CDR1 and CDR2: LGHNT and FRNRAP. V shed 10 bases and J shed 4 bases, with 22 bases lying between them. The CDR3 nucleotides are TGTGCTACCGGATTCTCCAAGGGGGGAGGCTATGGCTACACCTTC. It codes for CATGFSKGGGYGYTF.

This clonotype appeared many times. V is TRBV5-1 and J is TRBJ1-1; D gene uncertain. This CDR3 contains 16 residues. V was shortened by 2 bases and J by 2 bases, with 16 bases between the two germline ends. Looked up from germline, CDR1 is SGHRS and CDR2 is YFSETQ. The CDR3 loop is CASSFVRLQGNTEAFF. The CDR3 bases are TGCGCCAGCAGCTTTGTCAGGCTCCAAGGAAACACTGAAGCTTTCTTT.

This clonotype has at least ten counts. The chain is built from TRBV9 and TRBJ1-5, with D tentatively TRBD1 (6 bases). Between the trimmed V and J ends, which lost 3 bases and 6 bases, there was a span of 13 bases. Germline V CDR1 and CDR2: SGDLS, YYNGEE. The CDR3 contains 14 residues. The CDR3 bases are TGTGCCAGCAGCGGAGGGGGGCAGGGTCAGCCCCAGCATTTT. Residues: CASSGGGQGQPQHF.

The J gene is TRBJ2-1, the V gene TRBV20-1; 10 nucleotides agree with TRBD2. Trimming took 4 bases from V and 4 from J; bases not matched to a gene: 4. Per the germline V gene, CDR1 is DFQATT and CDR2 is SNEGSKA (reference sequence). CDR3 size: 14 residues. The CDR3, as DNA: TGCAGTGCTACAGGACTAGCGGAGTACAATGAGCAGTTCTTC. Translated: CSATGLAEYNEQFF.

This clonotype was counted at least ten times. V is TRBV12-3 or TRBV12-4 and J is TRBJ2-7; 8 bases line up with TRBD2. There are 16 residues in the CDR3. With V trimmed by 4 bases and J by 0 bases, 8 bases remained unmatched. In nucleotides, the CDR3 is TGTGCCAGCAGTTCCCTGACTAGCGTCAGCTCCTACGAGCAGTACTTC. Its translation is CASSSLTSVSSYEQYF.

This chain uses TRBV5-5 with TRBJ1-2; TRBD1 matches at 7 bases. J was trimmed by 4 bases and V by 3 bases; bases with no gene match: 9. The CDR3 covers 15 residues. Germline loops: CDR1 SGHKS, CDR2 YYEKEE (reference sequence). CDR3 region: CASSSPGQWSYGYTF. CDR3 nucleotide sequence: TGTGCCAGCAGCTCGCCGGGACAGTGGTCCTATGGCTACACCTTC.

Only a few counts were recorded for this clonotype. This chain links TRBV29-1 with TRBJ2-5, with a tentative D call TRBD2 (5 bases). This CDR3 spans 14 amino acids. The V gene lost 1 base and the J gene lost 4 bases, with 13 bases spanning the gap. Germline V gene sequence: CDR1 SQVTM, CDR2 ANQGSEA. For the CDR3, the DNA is TGCAGCGTTGAAGCCAGTGGACGGGGAGAGACCCAGTACTTC. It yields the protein CSVEASGRGETQYF.

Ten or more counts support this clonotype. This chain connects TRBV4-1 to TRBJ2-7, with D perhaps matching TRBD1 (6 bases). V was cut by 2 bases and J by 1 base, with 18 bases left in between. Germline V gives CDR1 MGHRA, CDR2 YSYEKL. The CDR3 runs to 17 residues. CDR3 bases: TGCGCCAGCAGCCAATTCCCCACAGCGGACAGTTCCTACGAGCAGTACTTC. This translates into CASSQFPTADSSYEQYF.

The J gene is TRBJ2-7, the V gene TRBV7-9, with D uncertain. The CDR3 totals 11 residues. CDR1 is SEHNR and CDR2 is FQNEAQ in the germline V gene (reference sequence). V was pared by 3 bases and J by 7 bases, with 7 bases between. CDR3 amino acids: CASSFGEEQYF. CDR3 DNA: TGTGCCAGCAGCTTTGGCGAGGAGCAGTACTTC. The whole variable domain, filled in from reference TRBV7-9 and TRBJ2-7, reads DTGVSQNPRHKITKRGQNVTFRCDPISEHNRLYWYRQTLGQGPEFLTYFQNEAQLEKSRLLSDRFSAERPKGSFSTLEIQRTEQGDSAMYLCASSFGEEQYFGPGTRLTVT.

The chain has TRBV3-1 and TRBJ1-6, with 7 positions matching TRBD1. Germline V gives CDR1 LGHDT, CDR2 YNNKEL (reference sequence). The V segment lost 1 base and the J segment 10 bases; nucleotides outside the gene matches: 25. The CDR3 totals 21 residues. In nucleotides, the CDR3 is TGTGCCAGCAGCCAAGTTTTCCCGGTTGTGACGACAGGGTCCGAGGACTCACCCCTCCACTTT. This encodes CASSQVFPVVTTGSEDSPLHF.

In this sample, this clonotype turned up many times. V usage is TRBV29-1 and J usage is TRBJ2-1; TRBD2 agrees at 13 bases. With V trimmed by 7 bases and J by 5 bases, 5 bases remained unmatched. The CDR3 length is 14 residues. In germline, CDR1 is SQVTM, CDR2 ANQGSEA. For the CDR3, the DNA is TGCAGCGCACCACTAGCGGGGGGGAACAATGAGCAGTTCTTC. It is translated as CSAPLAGGNNEQFF.

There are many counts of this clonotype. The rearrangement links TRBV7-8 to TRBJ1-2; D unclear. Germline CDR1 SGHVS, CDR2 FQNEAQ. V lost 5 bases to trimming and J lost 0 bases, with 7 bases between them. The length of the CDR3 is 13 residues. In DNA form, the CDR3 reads TGTGCCAGCAGCGAACGAACTAACTATGGCTACACCTTC. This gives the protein CASSERTNYGYTF.

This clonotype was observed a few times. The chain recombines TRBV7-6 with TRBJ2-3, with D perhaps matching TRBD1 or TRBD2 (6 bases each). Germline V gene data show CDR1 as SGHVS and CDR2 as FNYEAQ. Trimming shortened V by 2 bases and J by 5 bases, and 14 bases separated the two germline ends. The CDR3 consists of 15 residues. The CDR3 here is CASSLTGAGKDTQYF. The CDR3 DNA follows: TGTGCCAGCAGCTTAACGGGGGCCGGGAAAGATACGCAGTATTTT.

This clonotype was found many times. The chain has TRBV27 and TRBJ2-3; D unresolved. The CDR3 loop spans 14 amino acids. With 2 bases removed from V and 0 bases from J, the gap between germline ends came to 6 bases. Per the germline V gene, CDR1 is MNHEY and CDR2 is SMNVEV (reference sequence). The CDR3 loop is CASSLKGSTDTQYF. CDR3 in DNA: TGTGCCAGCAGTTTAAAAGGGAGCACAGATACGCAGTATTTT.

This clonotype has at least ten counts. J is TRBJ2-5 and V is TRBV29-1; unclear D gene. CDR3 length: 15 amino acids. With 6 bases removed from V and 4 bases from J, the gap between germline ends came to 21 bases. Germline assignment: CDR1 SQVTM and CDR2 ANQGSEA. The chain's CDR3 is CSVVPRSVRSETQYF. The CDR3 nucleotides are TGCAGCGTCGTCCCGAGGTCGGTCAGGTCAGAGACCCAGTACTTC.

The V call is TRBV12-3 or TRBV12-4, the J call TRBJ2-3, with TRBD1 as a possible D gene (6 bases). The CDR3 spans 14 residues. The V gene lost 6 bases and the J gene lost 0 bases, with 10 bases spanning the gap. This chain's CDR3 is CASSRDTSTDTQYF. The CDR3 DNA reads TGTGCCAGCAGCCGGGACACCAGCACAGATACGCAGTATTTT.

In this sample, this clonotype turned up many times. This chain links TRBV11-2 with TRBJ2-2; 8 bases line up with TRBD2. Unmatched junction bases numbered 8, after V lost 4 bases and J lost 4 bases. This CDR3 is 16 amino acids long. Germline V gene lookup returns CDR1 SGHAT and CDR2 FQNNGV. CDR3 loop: CASSSGPGLVTGELFF. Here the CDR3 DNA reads TGTGCCAGCAGCTCGGGTCCGGGACTAGTCACCGGGGAGCTGTTTTTT. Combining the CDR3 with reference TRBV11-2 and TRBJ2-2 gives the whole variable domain EAGVAQSPRYKIIEKRQSVAFWCNPISGHATLYWYQQILGQGPKLLIQFQNNGVVDDSQLPKDRFSAERLKGVDSTLKIQPAKLEDSAVYLCASSSGPGLVTGELFFGEGSRLTVL.

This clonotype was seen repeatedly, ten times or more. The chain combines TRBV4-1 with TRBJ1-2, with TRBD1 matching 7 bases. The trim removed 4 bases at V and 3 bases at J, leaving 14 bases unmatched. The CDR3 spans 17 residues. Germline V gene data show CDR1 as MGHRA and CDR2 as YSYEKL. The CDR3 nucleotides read TGCGCCAGCAGCCGAACCATACAGGGGATCATCGACTATGGCTACACCTTC. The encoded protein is CASSRTIQGIIDYGYTF.

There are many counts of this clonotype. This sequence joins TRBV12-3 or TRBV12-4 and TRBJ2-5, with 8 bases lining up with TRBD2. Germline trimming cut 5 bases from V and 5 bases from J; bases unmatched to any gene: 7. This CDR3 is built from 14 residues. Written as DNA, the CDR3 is TGTGCCAGCAGTCTCGGGGGGGAGCAGGAGACCCAGTACTTC. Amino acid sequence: CASSLGGEQETQYF.

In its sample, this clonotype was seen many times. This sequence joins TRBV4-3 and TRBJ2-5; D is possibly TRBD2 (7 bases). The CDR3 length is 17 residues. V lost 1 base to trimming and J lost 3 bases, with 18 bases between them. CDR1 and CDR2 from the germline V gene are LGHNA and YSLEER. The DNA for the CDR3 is TGCGCCAGCAGCCAAGGGGAGTGGGGGGGCTCGAAAGAGACCCAGTACTTC. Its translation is CASSQGEWGGSKETQYF.

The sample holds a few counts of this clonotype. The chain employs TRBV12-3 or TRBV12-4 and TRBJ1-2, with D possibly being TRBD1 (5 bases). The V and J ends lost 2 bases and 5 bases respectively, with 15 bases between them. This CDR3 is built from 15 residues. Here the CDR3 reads CASSLRPRALYGYTF. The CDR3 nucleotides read TGTGCCAGCAGTTTACGTCCCAGGGCCCTTTATGGCTACACCTTC.

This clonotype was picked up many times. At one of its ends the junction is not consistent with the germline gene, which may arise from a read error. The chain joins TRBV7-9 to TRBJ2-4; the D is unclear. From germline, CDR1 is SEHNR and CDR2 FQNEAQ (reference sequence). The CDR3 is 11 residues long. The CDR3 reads CASSLVLGVIF. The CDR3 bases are TGTGCCAGCAGCTTAGTTCTTGGGGTTATCTTC.

The CDR3 spells CASSPDMYEQYF. The DNA of the CDR3 is TGTGCCAGCAGCCCCGACATGTACGAGCAGTACTTC. This chain joins TRBV9 and TRBJ2-7, with no clear D. V was clipped by 4 bases and J by 4 bases, with 9 bases between them. The CDR3 is made up of 12 amino acids. Per germline, CDR1 SGDLS and CDR2 YYNGEE.

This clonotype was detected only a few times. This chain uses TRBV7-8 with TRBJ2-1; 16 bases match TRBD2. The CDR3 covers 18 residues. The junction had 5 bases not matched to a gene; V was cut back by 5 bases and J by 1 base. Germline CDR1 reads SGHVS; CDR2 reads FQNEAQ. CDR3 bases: TGTGCCAGCAGCCGGGGACTAGCGGGGGGGGCGTCCTACAATGAGCAGTTCTTC. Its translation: CASSRGLAGGASYNEQFF. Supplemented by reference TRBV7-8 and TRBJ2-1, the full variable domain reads GAGVSQSPRYKVAKRGQDVALRCDPISGHVSLFWYQQALGQGPEFLTYFQNEAQLDKSGLPSDRFFAERPEGSVSTLKIQRTQQEDSAVYLCASSRGLAGGASYNEQFFGPGTRLTVL.

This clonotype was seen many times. The CDR3: CASSLGDRGGDTQYF. CDR3 in DNA: TGTGCCAGCAGCTTAGGGGACAGGGGGGGGGATACGCAGTATTTT. This chain joins TRBV7-6 and TRBJ2-3; 11 bases align to TRBD1. With 1 base clipped from V and 6 bases from J, the junction kept 3 bases outside the gene matches. The V gene's germline CDR1 is SGHVS and CDR2 FNYEAQ. This CDR3 has 15 residues.

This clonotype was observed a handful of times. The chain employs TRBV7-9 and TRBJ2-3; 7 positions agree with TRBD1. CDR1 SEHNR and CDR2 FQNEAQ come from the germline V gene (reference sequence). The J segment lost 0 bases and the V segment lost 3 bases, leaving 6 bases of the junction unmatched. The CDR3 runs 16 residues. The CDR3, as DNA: TGTGCCAGCAGCTTCCGGGACAGATCTAGCACAGATACGCAGTATTTT. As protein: CASSFRDRSSTDTQYF.